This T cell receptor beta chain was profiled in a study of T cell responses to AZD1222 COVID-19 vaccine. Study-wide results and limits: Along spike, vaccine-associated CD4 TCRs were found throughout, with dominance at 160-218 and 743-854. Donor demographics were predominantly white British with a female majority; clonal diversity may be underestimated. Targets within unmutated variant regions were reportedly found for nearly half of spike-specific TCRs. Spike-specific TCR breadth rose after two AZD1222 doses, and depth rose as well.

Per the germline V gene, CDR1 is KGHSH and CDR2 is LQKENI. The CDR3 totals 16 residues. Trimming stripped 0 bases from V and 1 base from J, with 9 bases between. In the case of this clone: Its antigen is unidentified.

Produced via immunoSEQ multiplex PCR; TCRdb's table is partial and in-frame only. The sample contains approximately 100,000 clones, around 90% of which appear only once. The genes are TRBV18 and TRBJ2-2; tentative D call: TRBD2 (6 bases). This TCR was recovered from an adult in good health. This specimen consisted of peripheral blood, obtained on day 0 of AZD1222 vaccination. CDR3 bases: TGTGCCAGCTCACCACCGGGAGGCTTGAACACCGGGGAGCTGTTTTTT. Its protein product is CASSPPGGLNTGELFF.